These 14 T cell receptor beta chains were sequenced from one sample in a study of shared clonotypes between healthy human individuals. This table comes from immunoSEQ multiplex PCR, and its TCRdb copy is limited to in-frame clones, with some not included. The top ten hold about 1.6% of the sample, which has roughly 2,000,000 clones, approximately 92% seen once. It was CD45RO-negative cells, positively selected for CCR7, that made up naive CD8 cells, with terminally differentiated effector memory CD45RA+ cells excluded. The material sequenced was naive CD8+ T cells from PBMCs. These receptors came from a man younger than 35 in good health. Some clones in this sample may be carry-over from other donors' samples.

The rearrangement uses TRBV29-1 and TRBJ2-5; unclear D gene. Germline lookup yields CDR1 SQVTM and CDR2 ANQGSEA. The CDR3 loop spans 12 amino acids. Deletions cut 4 bases from V and 3 bases from J, with 9 bases between. CDR3 sequence (DNA): TGCAGCGTTGTTCACCGGGAAGAGACCCAGTACTTC. Residues: CSVVHREETQYF. Looking up the rest from reference TRBV29-1 and TRBJ2-5 gives the full variable domain: SAVISQKPSRDICQRGTSLTIQCQVDSQVTMMFWYRQQPGQSLTLIATANQGSEATYESGFVIDKFPISRPNLTFSTLTVSNMSPEDSSIYLCSVVHREETQYFGPGTRLLVL.

The chain joins TRBV28 to TRBJ2-7; weak D call: TRBD2 (5 bases). With 2 bases removed from V and 5 bases from J, the gap between germline ends came to 19 bases. This CDR3 comprises 16 residues. Germline lookup yields CDR1 MDHEN and CDR2 SYDVKM. CDR3 sequence reads: CASSLLLEGNKDEQYF. CDR3 in DNA: TGTGCCAGCAGTTTACTTCTAGAGGGCAATAAGGACGAGCAGTACTTC. The complete variable domain, with remaining parts taken from reference TRBV28 and TRBJ2-7, reads DVKVTQSSRYLVKRTGEKVFLECVQDMDHENMFWYRQDPGLGLRLIYFSYDVKMKEKGDIPEGYSVSREKKERFSLILESASTNQTSMYLCASSLLLEGNKDEQYFGPGTRLTVT.

The chain joins TRBV10-3 to TRBJ2-7, with 11 bases fitting TRBD1. The CDR3 consists of 14 residues. Germline V gene lookup returns CDR1 ENHRY and CDR2 SYGVKD. V lost 8 bases, J lost 4 bases, and 7 bases stayed unmatched. The CDR3, as DNA: TGTGCCATCCGGACAGGGGGCCTATCGTACGAGCAGTACTTC. Translation gives CAIRTGGLSYEQYF.

In its sample, this clone was seen once. The chain combines TRBV19 with TRBJ1-2; 10 bases are a match to TRBD1. The CDR3 sequence is 15 residues long. The V gene's germline CDR1 is LNHDA and CDR2 SQIVND (reference sequence). The trim removed 2 bases at V and 8 bases at J, leaving 8 bases unmatched. In DNA, the CDR3 is TGTGCCAGTAGTATATGGGACAGGGGTATAGGAGGCTACACCTTC. Translating gives CASSIWDRGIGGYTF.

The chain carries TRBV2 and TRBJ2-7, with 9 bases that match TRBD1. Germline CDR1 reads SNHLY; CDR2 reads FYNNEI. The CDR3 runs 12 residues. V trimming: 11 bases; J trimming: 5 bases; junction bases outside the gene matches: 7. The CDR3 here is CAWKGQGHEQYF. CDR3 DNA sequence: TGTGCCTGGAAGGGACAGGGCCACGAGCAGTACTTC.

The chain has TRBV6-1 and TRBJ1-1; a weak D match, TRBD1 (5 bases). The ends were cut back, 4 bases at V and 4 bases at J, with 16 bases in the middle. Germline V CDR1 and CDR2: MNHNS, SASEGT. The CDR3 runs to 15 residues. CDR3 DNA: TGTGCCAGCAGTGGGGGAGGGGTTCAGGGCACTGAAGCTTTCTTT. Translated, it gives CASSGGGVQGTEAFF.

This chain joins TRBV19 and TRBJ2-1; 9 bases fit TRBD2. V was pared by 6 bases and J by 8 bases, with 8 bases of the junction left unmatched. This CDR3 contains 14 residues. CDR1 and CDR2 (germline): LNHDA, SQIVND (reference sequence). CDR3 sequence reads: CASRWLAGDHEQFF. For the CDR3, the DNA is TGTGCCAGTAGATGGTTAGCGGGAGACCATGAGCAGTTCTTC.

Here the CDR3 DNA reads TGTGCCAGCAGCTTGGAACCCGGGCCATACACAGATACGCAGTATTTT. Translated, it gives CASSLEPGPYTDTQYF. J is TRBJ2-3 and V is TRBV7-8; D not certain. The CDR3 is 16 amino acids. V lost 3 bases and J lost 2, with 15 bases in between. The germline V gene encodes CDR1 SGHVS and CDR2 FQNEAQ.

The chain has TRBV7-9 and TRBJ2-1; D possibly corresponds to TRBD1 (6 bases). The CDR3 has 16 amino acids. The V end lost 6 bases, the J end lost 0 bases, and 15 bases lay between the germline ends. Germline CDR1 SEHNR, CDR2 FQNEAQ (reference sequence). CDR3 sequence (DNA): TGTGCCAGCAGTGACAGACAGGAAAGCTCCTACAATGAGCAGTTCTTC. It translates to CASSDRQESSYNEQFF.

The chain is built from TRBV9 and TRBJ2-2; D perhaps matches TRBD2 (5 bases). Germline assignment: CDR1 SGDLS and CDR2 YYNGEE. CDR3 length: 18 amino acids. Trimming removed 4 bases at V and 1 base at J, with 20 bases between. The CDR3 loop reads CASSHPTRGLWNTGELFF. The CDR3 bases are TGTGCCAGCAGCCATCCCACGCGCGGGTTGTGGAACACCGGGGAGCTGTTTTTT.

This CDR3 is CASSERGGEKLFF. The CDR3 coding sequence is TGTGCCAGCAGTGAGCGGGGGGGTGAAAAACTGTTTTTT. The J gene is TRBJ1-4, the V gene TRBV6-4; D is perhaps TRBD1 (5 bases). The germline CDR1 and CDR2 sequences are MRHNA and SNTAGT. CDR3 length: 13 residues. Deletions cut 3 bases from V and 7 bases from J, with 9 bases between.

The chain employs TRBV9 and TRBJ1-4; TRBD1 matches at 9 bases. This CDR3 spans 15 amino acids. Trimming at V came to 3 bases and at J to 8 bases, leaving 8 bases not matched to a gene. Germline V CDR1 and CDR2: SGDLS, YYNGEE. CDR3: CASSETGTGREKLFF. For the CDR3, the DNA is TGTGCCAGCAGCGAAACCGGGACAGGGCGGGAAAAACTGTTTTTT.

CDR3: CASSTSDFPAGETQYF. The CDR3 DNA follows: TGTGCCAGCAGTACTTCCGATTTTCCAGCGGGAGAGACCCAGTACTTC. The chain has TRBV28 and TRBJ2-5; the D gene is possibly TRBD2 (6 bases). CDR3 length equals 16 residues. Germline V gives CDR1 MDHEN, CDR2 SYDVKM. V was trimmed by 5 bases and J by 4 bases, leaving 20 bases between them.

The chain is built from TRBV5-5 and TRBJ1-2, with D hard to call. This CDR3 is built from 13 residues. The V end was cut by 4 bases, the J end by 4 bases, with 11 bases between. CDR1 is SGHKS, CDR2 YYEKEE, per germline (reference sequence). CDR3 sequence reads: CASSPVGGYGYTF. The DNA for the CDR3 is TGTGCCAGCAGCCCTGTGGGAGGCTATGGCTACACCTTC.